This is a list of T cell receptor beta chains from one sample in a study of T cells in Graves' hyperthyroidism and ophthalmopathy. TCRdb reanalysed the multiplex PCR reads using MiXCR and keeps one entry per CDR3 protein. The sample holds some 550,000 distinct CDR3 sequences; about a fifth are singletons and the top ten take 26%. Input material: blood. These receptors were taken from a man aged 18 to 29 with Graves' hyperthyroidism. The CDR3 runs from the conserved cysteine through the conserved F or W. D genes are given only for firm matches. The size entry is marked missing in some rows and otherwise reads once, few, many or a size class.

D gene	V gene	clone size	J gene	CDR3 protein	CDR3 DNA
-	TRBV6-2/TRBV6-3	many	TRBJ2-6	CASSFPPGANVLTF	TGTGCCAGCAGCTTCCCGCCTGGGGCCAACGTCCTGACTTTC
-	TRBV28	many	TRBJ1-1	CASSGAGVNTEAFF	TGTGCCAGCAGTGGGGCGGGGGTGAACACTGAAGCTTTCTTT
TRBD2	TRBV6-1	-	TRBJ2-2	CASVVGMTSTNTGELFF	TGTGCCAGCGTGGTAGGGATGACTAGCACTAACACCGGGGAGCTGTTTTTT
-	TRBV4-2	many	TRBJ1-2	CASSQELGSGRNLYGYTF	TGTGCCAGCAGCCAAGAGTTGGGCAGCGGCAGGAACTTATATGGCTACACCTTC
-	TRBV4-1	few	TRBJ1-1	CASSQEVPEEAFF	TGCGCCAGCAGCCAAGAGGTGCCAGAAGAAGCTTTCTTT
-	TRBV9	many	TRBJ2-5	CASSVGGARRETQYF	TGTGCCAGCAGCGTAGGTGGGGCGCGAAGGGAGACCCAGTACTTC
-	TRBV20-1	many	TRBJ1-5	CSARSVDSGSNQPQHF	TGCAGTGCTAGAAGCGTGGACAGCGGGAGCAATCAGCCCCAGCATTTT
TRBD1	TRBV11-2	-	TRBJ2-7	CASSFRDRGPWEQYF	TGTGCCAGCAGCTTCCGGGACAGGGGCCCCTGGGAGCAGTACTTC
-	TRBV4-2	-	TRBJ1-5	CASSPVWGKGPNQPQHF	TGTGCCAGCAGCCCCGTTTGGGGGAAGGGCCCCAATCAGCCCCAGCATTTT
TRBD1	TRBV28	few	TRBJ1-5	CASSYGTGAISNQPQHF	TGTGCCAGCAGTTATGGGACAGGGGCGATTAGCAATCAGCCTCAGCATTTT
-	TRBV15	-	TRBJ1-3	CATSRDEGWKNTIYF	TGTGCCACCAGCAGAGATGAGGGGTGGAAGAACACCATATATTTT
TRBD1	TRBV12-3/TRBV12-4	many	TRBJ2-4	CASRGTGLNIQYF	TGTGCCAGCAGGGGGACAGGGCTGAACATTCAGTACTTC
-	TRBV20-1	many	TRBJ2-7	CSARPYTGHEQYF	TGCAGTGCTAGACCTTATACAGGGCACGAGCAGTACTTC
-	TRBV4-1	few	TRBJ2-2	CASSRTPAPPGGTGELFF	TGCGCCAGCAGCCGCACGCCCGCACCCCCTGGGGGGACCGGGGAGCTGTTTTTT
-	TRBV28	-	TRBJ2-7	CASSLWQEQYF	TGTGCCAGCAGTTTATGGCAAGAGCAGTACTTC
-	TRBV11-2	many	TRBJ1-3	CASGSSGNTIYF	TGTGCCAGTGGGTCCTCTGGAAACACCATATATTTT
-	TRBV30	many	TRBJ1-1	CAWSRQANTEAFF	TGTGCCTGGAGTCGCCAGGCGAACACTGAAGCTTTCTTT
TRBD1	TRBV19	many	TRBJ1-5	CASSATRRQGAINQPQHF	TGTGCCAGTAGTGCGACGCGAAGACAGGGGGCAATCAATCAGCCCCAGCATTTT
-	TRBV7-9	-	TRBJ2-7	CASSTGGRIHEQYF	TGTGCCAGCAGCACGGGTGGCCGGATCCACGAGCAGTACTTC
-	TRBV27	many	TRBJ1-1	CASSLWSVGTEAFF	TGTGCCAGCAGTTTATGGAGTGTCGGCACTGAAGCTTTCTTT
TRBD1	TRBV2	-	TRBJ1-1	CASSDWGQGSTEAFF	TGTGCCAGCAGTGATTGGGGACAGGGGAGCACTGAAGCTTTCTTT
TRBD1	TRBV12-3/TRBV12-4	many	TRBJ2-3	CASSLTGKFLDTQYF	TGTGCCAGCAGTCTGACAGGGAAATTTCTGGATACGCAGTATTTT
TRBD2	TRBV9	few	TRBJ2-7	CASSVAGSGSTYEQYF	TGTGCCAGCAGCGTAGCAGGTAGCGGGAGTACCTACGAGCAGTACTTC
-	TRBV9	-	TRBJ1-2	CASSVAMFSYGYTF	TGTGCCAGCAGCGTAGCTATGTTCTCCTATGGCTACACCTTC
TRBD1	TRBV2	many	TRBJ2-7	CASSVTGTGFYEQYF	TGTGCCAGCAGTGTTACCGGGACAGGGTTCTACGAGCAGTACTTC
-	TRBV7-9	many	TRBJ1-2	CASSHTTGTGYTF	TGTGCCAGCAGCCACACCACAGGGACAGGCTACACCTTC